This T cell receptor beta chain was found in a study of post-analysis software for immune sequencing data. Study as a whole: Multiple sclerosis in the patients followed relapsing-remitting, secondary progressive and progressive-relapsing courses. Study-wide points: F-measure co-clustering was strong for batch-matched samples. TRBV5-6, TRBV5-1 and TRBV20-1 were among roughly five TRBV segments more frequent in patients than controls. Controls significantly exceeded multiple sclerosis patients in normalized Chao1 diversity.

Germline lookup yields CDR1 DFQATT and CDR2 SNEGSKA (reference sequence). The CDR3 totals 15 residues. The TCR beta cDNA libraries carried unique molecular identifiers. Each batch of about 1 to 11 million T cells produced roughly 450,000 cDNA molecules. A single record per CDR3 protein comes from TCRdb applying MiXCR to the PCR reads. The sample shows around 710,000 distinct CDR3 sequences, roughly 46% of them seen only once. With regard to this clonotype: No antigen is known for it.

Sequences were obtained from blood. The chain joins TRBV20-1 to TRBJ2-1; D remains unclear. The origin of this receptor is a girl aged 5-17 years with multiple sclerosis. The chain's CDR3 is CSLEPNGLSMTEQFF. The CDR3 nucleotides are TGCAGCCTAGAGCCTAATGGGCTCTCTATGACTGAGCAGTTCTTC.